The sequence of this T cell receptor (beta chain) was determined in a study of blood T cell repertoires in COVID-19. Study context: PBMCs, B-cell-depleted T cells, or T cells provided the cDNA or gDNA that made up the material.

The V and J ends lost 0 bases and 4 bases respectively, with 5 bases between them. CDR3 length equals 13 residues. CDR1 and CDR2 from the germline V gene are LGHNA and YSLEER. Repertoires were generated with immunoSEQ multiplex PCR, while TCRdb's copy carries only in-frame clones and drops some. In the table there are around 200,000 clones, 70% to 90% of which are singletons. Participants were aged roughly 18 to 89 years from about two dozen US areas. The sequencing input was PBMCs or T cells enriched from blood (not recorded which). The TCR sequence derives from a woman aged 45-60 years in a cohort exposed to, infected with or recovered from COVID-19 (not recorded which). The chain uses TRBV4-3 and TRBJ2-3; D ambiguous. The CDR3: CASSQDTADTQYF. The CDR3 DNA reads as TGCGCCAGCAGCCAAGACACGGCAGATACGCAGTATTTT.